This T cell receptor beta chain emerged from a study of shared clonotypes between healthy human individuals. Overall study: The plates for each donor numbered three CD4 naive, three CD4 memory, two CD8 naive and one CD8 memory.

The germline CDR1 and CDR2 sequences are SGHTS and YDEGEE. Counting both end residues, the CDR3 totals 14 amino acids. Across several immunoSEQ plates, the genomic DNA of each subset was split evenly. Only in-frame clones appear in the TCRdb table, and some are missing; sequencing was by immunoSEQ multiplex PCR. The data contain around 1.9 million clones, approximately 94% of them singletons. Points on this clone: The DNA is left out, because the CDR3 cannot be placed on it with certainty; the CDR3 is given as TCRdb lists it.

It was CD45RO-negative cells, positively selected for CCR7, that made up naive CD8 cells, with terminally differentiated effector memory CD45RA+ cells excluded. The sample comprised naive CD8+ T cells from PBMCs. The receptor was isolated from a man younger than 30 in good health. Some clones in this sample may be carry-over from other donors' samples. The chain combines TRBV5-8 with TRBJ2-7. The CDR3 sequence is CASELRAGPYEQYF.